This T cell receptor beta chain was documented in a study of Ad26.COV2.S vaccination and SARS-CoV-2 variants. Study-wide context: It was the COV1001 Ad26.COV2.S trial arm that included the donor. Whole-study findings and limits: Reported post-vaccination CD8+ and CD4+ T cell responses to spike showed substantial breadth. Measurement of non-spike TCR breadth gave similar results in vaccine and placebo recipients.

Stated treatment: roughly 20 received Ad26.COV2.S at low or high dose, single or two shots; about 5 received placebo; per-sample allocation not given. On day 63 after the first injection, vaccine and placebo recipients gave samples. This clone was detected once. Antigen unknown. The protocol was immunoSEQ multiplex PCR, while the TCRdb copy is restricted to in-frame clones and leaves out a portion. The data show about 440,000 clones, around nine tenths seen once. The sample in question was peripheral blood, obtained in a trial of Ad26.COV2.S vaccine versus placebo. The TCR sequence derives from a person aged 18-65 years who received the Ad26.COV2.S COVID-19 vaccine or a placebo.

In DNA, the CDR3 is TGTGCCAGCAGTTTCTTCGGGGGGGCGGGAAGTCAGCCCCAGCATTTT. Translating gives CASSFFGGAGSQPQHF. The rearrangement uses TRBV27 and TRBJ1-5; TRBD1 is a possible D gene (6 bases). The ends were cut back, 3 bases at V and 6 bases at J, with 18 bases in the middle. The CDR3 contains 16 residues. The germline CDR1 and CDR2 sequences are MNHEY and SMNVEV (reference sequence).